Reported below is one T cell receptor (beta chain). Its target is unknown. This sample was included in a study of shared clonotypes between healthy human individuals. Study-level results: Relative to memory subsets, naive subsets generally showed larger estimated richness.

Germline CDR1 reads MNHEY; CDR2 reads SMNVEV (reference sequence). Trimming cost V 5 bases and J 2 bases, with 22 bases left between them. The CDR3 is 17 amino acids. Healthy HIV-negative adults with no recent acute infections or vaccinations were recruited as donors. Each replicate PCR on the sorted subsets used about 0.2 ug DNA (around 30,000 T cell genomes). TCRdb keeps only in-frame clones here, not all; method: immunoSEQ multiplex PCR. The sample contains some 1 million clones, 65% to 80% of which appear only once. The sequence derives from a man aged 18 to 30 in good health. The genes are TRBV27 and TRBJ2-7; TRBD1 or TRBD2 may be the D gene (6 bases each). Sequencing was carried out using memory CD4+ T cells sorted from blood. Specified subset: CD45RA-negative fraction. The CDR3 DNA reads TGTGCCAGCAGTGCTCAAACCCCGGGGGCACTTCCCTACGAGCAGTACTTC. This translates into CASSAQTPGALPYEQYF.